The clone carrying this TCR beta chain was counted only a few times. Its antigen is undetermined. Caucasian, healthy and from Russia, the donors were aged between about 6 and 90. With a J-beta primer mix and a sample-barcoded 5' primer, a second PCR ran 7 to 11 cycles. TCRdb called the 5' RACE reads again in MiXCR, with one record for every CDR3 protein. The sample shows 1.5 million to 2 million distinct CDR3 sequences, about 30% of them seen only once. This CDR3 contains 15 residues. V dropped 0 bases and J dropped 4 bases, with 12 bases sitting between them. These data come from a study of blood T cells in healthy people across ages. Study results and limitations: TCR beta diversity correlated strongly with naive T cell percentage. Comparison with aged donors showed that long-lived donors had more naive CD4+ cells and higher diversity. While age rose, TCR beta diversity per million T cells dropped in a roughly linear way.

Material for sequencing was blood. The rearrangement links TRBV12-3 or TRBV12-4 to TRBJ1-1; possible D gene TRBD1, 5 bases. The sequence was collected from a woman aged 30 to 39 in good health. CDR3 bases: TGTGCCAGCAGTTTAGCATCCGGACAACTCACTGAAGCTTTCTTT. Its protein is CASSLASGQLTEAFF.